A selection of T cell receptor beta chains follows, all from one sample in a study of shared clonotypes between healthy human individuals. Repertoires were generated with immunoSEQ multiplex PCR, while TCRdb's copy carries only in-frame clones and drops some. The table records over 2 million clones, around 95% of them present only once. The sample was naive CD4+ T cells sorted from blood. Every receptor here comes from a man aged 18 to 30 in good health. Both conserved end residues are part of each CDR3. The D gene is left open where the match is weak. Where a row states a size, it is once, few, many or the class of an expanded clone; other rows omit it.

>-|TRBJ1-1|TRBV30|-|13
CAWRVGIRAEAFF
TGTGCCTGGAGGGTAGGGATTAGGGCTGAAGCTTTCTTT
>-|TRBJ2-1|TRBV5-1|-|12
CASSLAGNEQFF
TGCGCCAGCAGCTTAGCCGGGAATGAGCAGTTCTTC
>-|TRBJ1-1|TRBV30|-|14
CAWSVRGGLTEAFF
TGTGCCTGGAGTGTACGGGGGGGACTCACTGAAGCTTTCTTT
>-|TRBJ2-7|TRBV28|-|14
CASSGDGRRGEQYF
TGTGCCAGCAGTGGTGACGGACGCCGGGGCGAGCAGTACTTC
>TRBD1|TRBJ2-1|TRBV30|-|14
CAWSWGQGGSEQFF
TGTGCCTGGAGTTGGGGACAGGGGGGTTCTGAGCAGTTCTTC
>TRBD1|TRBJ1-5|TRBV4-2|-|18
CASSQDLGTGGANQPQHF
TGTGCCAGCAGCCAAGATTTAGGAACAGGGGGCGCGAATCAGCCCCAGCATTTT
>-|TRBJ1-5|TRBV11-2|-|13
CASSFGGDQPQHF
TGTGCCAGCAGCTTTGGGGGGGATCAGCCCCAGCATTTT
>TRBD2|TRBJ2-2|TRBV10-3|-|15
CAISEFSGGTGELFF
TGTGCCATCAGTGAGTTTAGCGGGGGCACCGGGGAGCTGTTTTTT
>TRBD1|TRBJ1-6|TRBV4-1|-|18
CASSQSVTGGVKNSPLHF
TGCGCCAGCAGCCAGAGTGTAACAGGGGGCGTGAAAAATTCACCCCTCCACTTT
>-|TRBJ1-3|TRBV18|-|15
CASSPPGVFGNTIYF
TGTGCCAGCTCACCACCGGGGGTTTTCGGAAACACCATATATTTT
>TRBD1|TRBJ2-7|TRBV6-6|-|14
CASRPDRVAYEQYF
TGTGCCAGCAGACCTGACAGGGTCGCCTACGAGCAGTACTTC
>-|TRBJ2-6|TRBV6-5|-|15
CASRPGGSGANVLTF
TGTGCCAGCAGACCCGGGGGCTCTGGGGCCAACGTCCTGACTTTC
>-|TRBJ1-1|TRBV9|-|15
CASSVVHITNTEAFF
TGTGCCAGCAGCGTAGTGCACATAACGAACACTGAAGCTTTCTTT
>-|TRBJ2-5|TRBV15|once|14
CATSRDLLVGAQYF
TGTGCCACCAGCAGAGATTTACTAGTGGGTGCCCAGTACTTC
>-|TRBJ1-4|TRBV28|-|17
CASSLPRGKGVGEKLFF
TGTGCCAGCAGTTTACCAAGAGGGAAAGGAGTTGGGGAAAAACTGTTTTTT
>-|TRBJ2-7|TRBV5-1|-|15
CASSRGVGSVYEQYF
TGCGCCAGCAGTCGGGGAGTTGGGTCCGTCTACGAGCAGTACTTC
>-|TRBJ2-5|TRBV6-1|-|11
CASSEAPSQYF
TGTGCCAGCAGTGAAGCCCCTTCCCAGTACTTC
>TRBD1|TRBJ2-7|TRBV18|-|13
CASSVRDRDEQYF
TGTGCCAGCTCAGTCCGGGACAGGGACGAGCAGTACTTC
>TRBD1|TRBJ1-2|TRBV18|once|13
CASSSTGANGYTF
TGTGCCAGCTCGTCCACAGGGGCAAATGGCTACACCTTC
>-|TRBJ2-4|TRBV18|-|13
CASSPPGEDIQYF
TGTGCCAGCTCACCACCAGGGGAGGACATTCAGTACTTC
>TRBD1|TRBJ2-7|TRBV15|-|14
CATSRVGTAYEQYF
TGTGCCACCAGCAGAGTAGGGACAGCCTACGAGCAGTACTTC
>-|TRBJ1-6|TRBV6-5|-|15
CASSSNPSYNSPLHF
TGTGCCAGCAGTTCCAACCCGTCTTATAATTCACCCCTCCACTTT
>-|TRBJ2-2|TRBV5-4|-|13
CASSRNSGGELFF
TGTGCCAGCAGCCGAAACTCGGGCGGGGAGCTGTTTTTT
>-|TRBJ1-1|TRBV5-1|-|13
CASSTDGRERAFF
TGCGCCAGCAGCACGGACGGGAGGGAGAGGGCTTTCTTT
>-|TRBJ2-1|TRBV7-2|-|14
CASSPGARYNEQFF
TGTGCCAGCAGCCCCGGGGCCCGATACAATGAGCAGTTCTTC
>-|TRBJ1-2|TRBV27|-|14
CASSPLAFIYGYTF
TGTGCCAGCAGTCCGCTGGCGTTCATCTATGGCTACACCTTC
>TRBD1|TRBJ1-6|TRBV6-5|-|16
CASSYGTGGHNSPLHF
TGTGCCAGCAGCTACGGGACAGGGGGTCATAATTCACCCCTCCACTTT
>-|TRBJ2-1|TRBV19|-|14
CASSMNPAIGEQFF
TGTGCCAGTAGTATGAACCCCGCGATAGGTGAGCAGTTCTTC